This TCR beta chain comes out of a study of cytotoxic CD8 clonotypes in ibrutinib-treated CLL. The study's findings and limits: The study sampled sustained-remission and progressing patients at different times.

The V gene lost 4 bases and the J gene lost 4 bases, with 16 bases spanning the gap. The CDR3 totals 15 residues. Germline loops: CDR1 SGHRS, CDR2 YFSETQ. As for this clone: Its cognate antigen is unknown.

The targeted sequencing depth was 1 in 200,000 to 1 in 1 million T cells. Libraries were prepared by immunoSEQ multiplex PCR; TCRdb keeps only in-frame clonotypes and omits some of them. This table holds about 140,000 clones, around 93% found once. The starting material was PBMCs, obtained after 12 months of ibrutinib treatment. The receptor was derived from a human donor with chronic lymphocytic leukemia. The chain recombines TRBV5-1 with TRBJ2-3, with D unresolved. The CDR3 DNA is TGCGCCAGCAGCCAGGATAGGGCAGGCGCAGATACGCAGTATTTT. Amino acids: CASSQDRAGADTQYF.